The sequence of this T cell receptor beta chain was determined in a study of blood T cell repertoires in COVID-19. Across the study: The cDNA or gDNA used as material had been derived from T cells, B-cell-depleted T cells, or PBMCs.

Per the original methods: The authors estimated nucleated cell counts from reference gene primer amplification. The table came from immunoSEQ multiplex PCR; TCRdb's copy has only in-frame clones and leaves some out. V and J calls and clone size follow that table, whereas D and trimming were derived from the DNA. The table records 200,000 to 250,000 clones, around 86% of them present only once. The CDR3 contains 12 residues. Trimming at V came to 4 bases and at J to 4 bases, leaving 1 base not matched to a gene. The receptor was isolated from a man aged 30 to 45 who had recovered from COVID-19. This chain connects TRBV12-3 or TRBV12-4 to TRBJ2-7; 7 bases line up with TRBD2. The sequenced material came from peripheral blood. In DNA form, the CDR3 reads TGTGCCAGCAGTTGGGGACTATACGAGCAGTACTTC. Amino acid sequence: CASSWGLYEQYF.